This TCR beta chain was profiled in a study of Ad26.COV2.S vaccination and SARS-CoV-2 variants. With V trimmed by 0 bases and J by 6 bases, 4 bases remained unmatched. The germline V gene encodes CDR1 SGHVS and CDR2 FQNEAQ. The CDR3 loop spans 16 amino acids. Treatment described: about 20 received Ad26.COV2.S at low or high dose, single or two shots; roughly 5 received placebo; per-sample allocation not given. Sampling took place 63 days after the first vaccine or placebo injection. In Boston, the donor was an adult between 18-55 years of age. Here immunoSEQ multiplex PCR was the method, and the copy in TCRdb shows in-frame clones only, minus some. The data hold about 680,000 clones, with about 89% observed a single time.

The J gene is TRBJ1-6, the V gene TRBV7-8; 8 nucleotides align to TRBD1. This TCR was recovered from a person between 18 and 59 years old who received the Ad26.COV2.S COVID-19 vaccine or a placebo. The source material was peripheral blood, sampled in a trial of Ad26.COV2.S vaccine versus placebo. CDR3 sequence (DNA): TGTGCCAGCAGCTTAGCCAGGGGGCTTCGTAATTCACCCCTCCACTTT. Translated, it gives CASSLARGLRNSPLHF.